This note documents a single T cell receptor (beta chain) sequence. The sample originates from a study of blood T cell repertoires in COVID-19. Measured with immunoSEQ multiplex PCR; TCRdb has only the in-frame clones, and not every one. In the table there are roughly 350,000 clones, approximately 90% of which are singletons. The source material was peripheral blood. The receptor comes from a woman between 50 and 59 years old with active or convalescent COVID-19.

The CDR3 loop reads CAIDQSGVYGYTF. CDR3 DNA sequence: TGTGCCATCGATCAGTCAGGGGTCTATGGCTACACCTTC. This sequence joins TRBV10-3 and TRBJ1-2; possibly TRBD1 for D (6 bases). The V end was cut by 8 bases, the J end by 4 bases, with 14 bases between. Germline CDR1 reads ENHRY; CDR2 reads SYGVKD. CDR3 size: 13 residues.